The sequence of this TCR beta chain was determined in a study of T-cell memory formation after mild COVID-19 (dated by TCRdb to 2020 to 2022). Regarding the study in general: TCR sequence clusters from the two donors were largely donor specific. In two donors, T-cell clones that expanded and contracted after mild COVID-19 were followed by sequencing TCRalpha and TCRbeta repertoires longitudinally. Two young, previously healthy adult volunteers made up the cohort, one male and one female.

Broad study findings and their caveats: Contracting CD4+ clones were located mainly in the CM and EM memory subsets, whereas CD8+ clones were found to be enriched in EMRA. The second-wave clones that peaked on day 37 were not confirmed to be SARS-CoV-2 specific. Balanced CD4/CD8 phenotypes were observed for clones contracting from day 15 to 85, whereas a bias towards CD4+ was observed for a second wave of clones expanding from day 15 to 37. Only a couple of mild cases were covered by the study, and larger cohorts that include severe cases with pre-infection samples were considered necessary. Some responding clones were detected in pre-infection memory, suggesting pre-existing cross-reactive memory T cells joined the SARS-CoV-2 response.

As to this clonotype: The antigen it recognizes is unknown. Base qualities are not at hand, and no much larger clone is one base apart.

The sequencer listed for this sample is Illumina NovaSeq 6000. cDNA libraries for TCRalpha and TCRbeta were prepared by 5'RACE using constant-segment primers, with sample barcodes and unique molecular identifiers added. RNA was extracted from every sample with Trizol reagent. Libraries were amplified in two PCR steps, with a second sample barcode and Illumina TruSeq adapters added in the second step. Sequencing of the libraries was done on an Illumina NovaSeq, producing 2 x 150 bp paired-end reads. The paper's processing steps were these. Reads were demultiplexed and collapsed into UMI-guided consensus sequences with migec v1.2.7. With mixcr v2.1.11, UMI consensuses were aligned to TRA and TRB V and J templates and assembled into clonotypes. A clonotype was counted as expanded or contracted only when both edgeR and NoisET called the clonotype significant, with the noise models trained on biological replicates. For edgeR calls, the cutoffs were a false discovery rate-adjusted p below 0.01 and a log2 fold-change threshold of 1. As an exploratory analysis of dynamics, max-normalized trajectories of the 1000 most abundant clonotypes were examined by PCA with hierarchical clustering. Separately sequenced CD4+ and CD8+ repertoires were used to assign a CD4 or CD8 phenotype to each responding clone. TCRdb redid the processing of the public reads, applying fastp at Q25 and MiXCR, and retained in-frame beta chains. A single entry per CDR3 protein holds the most common genes and DNA from its merged rows. TCRdb, not the original authors, processed these V and J calls. This sample holds roughly 600,000 distinct CDR3 sequences; roughly 18% were observed only once. The ten top clones hold more than 10% of the sample.

Ficoll-Paque density gradient centrifugation was used to isolate PBMCs. The V end gives up 5 bases and the J end 6 bases, leaving 7 bases in the junction not matched to a gene. CDR1 MNHEY and CDR2 SVGAGI were looked up in the germline V gene. The cysteine opens and the phenylalanine closes a CDR3 of 15 amino acids. Only CDR3 DNA is held: 45 bases, read in frame from base 1. The sample taken for sequencing was PBMCs or a T cell subset sorted from them (not recorded which). The chain couples TRBV6-5 to TRBJ2-2, with 9 bases aligning to TRBD1. The sequence was collected from an adult woman who had mild COVID-19 (a few samples of this study predate the infection). The sample titles of this study are shuffled in the database, so cell type and time point are left out; the donor was told from shared clones. In nucleotide form, the sequence is TGTGCCAGCAGTGGGACAGGGTTTTGGGCCGGGGAGCTGTTTTTT. Translated, it gives CASSGTGFWAGELFF.